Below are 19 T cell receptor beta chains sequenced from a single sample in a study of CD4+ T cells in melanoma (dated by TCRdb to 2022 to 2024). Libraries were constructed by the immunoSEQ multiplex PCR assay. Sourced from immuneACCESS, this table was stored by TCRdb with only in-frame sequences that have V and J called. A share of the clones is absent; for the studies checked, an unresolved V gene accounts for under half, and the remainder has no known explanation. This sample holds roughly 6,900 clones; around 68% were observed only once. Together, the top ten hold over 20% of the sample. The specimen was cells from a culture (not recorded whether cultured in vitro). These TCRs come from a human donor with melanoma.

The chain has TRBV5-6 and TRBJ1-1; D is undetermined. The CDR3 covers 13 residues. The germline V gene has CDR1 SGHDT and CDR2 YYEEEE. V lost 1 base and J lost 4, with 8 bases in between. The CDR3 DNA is TGTGCCAGCAGCTTGCCGAGGGTCACTGAAGCTTTCTTT. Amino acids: CASSLPRVTEAFF.

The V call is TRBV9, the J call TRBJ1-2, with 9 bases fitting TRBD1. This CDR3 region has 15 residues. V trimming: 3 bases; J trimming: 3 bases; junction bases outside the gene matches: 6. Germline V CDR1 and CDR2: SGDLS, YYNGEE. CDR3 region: CASSGYRGLDYGYTF. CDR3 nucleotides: TGTGCCAGCAGCGGTTACAGGGGGCTCGACTATGGCTACACCTTC. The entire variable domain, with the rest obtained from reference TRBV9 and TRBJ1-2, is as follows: DSGVTQTPKHLITATGQRVTLRCSPRSGDLSVYWYQQSLDQGLQFLIQYYNGEERAKGNILERFSAQQFPDLHSELNLSSLELGDSALYFCASSGYRGLDYGYTFGSGTRLTVV.

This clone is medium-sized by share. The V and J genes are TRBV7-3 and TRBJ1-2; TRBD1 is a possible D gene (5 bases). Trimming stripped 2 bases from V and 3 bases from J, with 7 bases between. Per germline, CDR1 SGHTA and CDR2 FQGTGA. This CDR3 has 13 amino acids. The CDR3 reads CASSLGGDYGYTF. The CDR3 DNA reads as TGTGCCAGCAGCTTAGGAGGGGACTATGGCTACACCTTC.

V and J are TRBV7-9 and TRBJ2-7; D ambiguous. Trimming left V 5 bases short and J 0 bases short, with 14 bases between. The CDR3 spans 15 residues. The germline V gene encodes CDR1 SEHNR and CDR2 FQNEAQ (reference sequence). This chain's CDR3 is CASSRLGGDSYEQYF. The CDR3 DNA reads TGTGCCAGCAGCCGGCTAGGTGGGGACTCCTACGAGCAGTACTTC.

For the CDR3, the DNA is TGTGCCAGCAGTTACACCCGGACAGGCAACTATGGCTACACCTTC. Its protein is CASSYTRTGNYGYTF. This chain joins TRBV6-2 or TRBV6-3 and TRBJ1-2, with TRBD1 matching 7 bases. The CDR3 has 15 amino acids. Trimming at V came to 2 bases and at J to 2 bases, leaving 5 bases not matched to a gene. Germline-derived CDR1 and CDR2 are MNHEY and SVGEGT.

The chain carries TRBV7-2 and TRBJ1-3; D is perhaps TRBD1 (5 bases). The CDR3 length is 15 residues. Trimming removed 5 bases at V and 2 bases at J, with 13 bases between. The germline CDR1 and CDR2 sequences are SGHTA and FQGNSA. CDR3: CASSGGTVAGNTIYF. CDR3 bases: TGTGCCAGCAGCGGAGGGACGGTGGCTGGAAACACCATATATTTT.

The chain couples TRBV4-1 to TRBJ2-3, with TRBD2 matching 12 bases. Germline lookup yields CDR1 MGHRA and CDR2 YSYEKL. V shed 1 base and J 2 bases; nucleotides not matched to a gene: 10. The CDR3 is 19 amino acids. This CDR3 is CASSQGPSGGARSTDTQYF. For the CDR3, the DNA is TGCGCCAGCAGCCAAGGCCCTAGCGGGGGGGCCCGATCCACAGATACGCAGTATTTT.

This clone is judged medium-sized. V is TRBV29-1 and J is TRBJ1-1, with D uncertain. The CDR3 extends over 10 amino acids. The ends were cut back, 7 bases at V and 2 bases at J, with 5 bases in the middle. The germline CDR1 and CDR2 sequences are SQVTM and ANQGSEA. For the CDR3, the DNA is TGCAGCGGGGGTAACACTGAAGCTTTCTTT. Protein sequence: CSGGNTEAFF.

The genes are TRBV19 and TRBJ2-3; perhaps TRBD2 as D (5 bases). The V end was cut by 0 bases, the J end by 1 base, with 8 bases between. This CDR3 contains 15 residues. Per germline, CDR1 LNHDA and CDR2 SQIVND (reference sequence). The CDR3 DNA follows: TGTGCCAGTAGTATAGACGGGATCCGCACAGATACGCAGTATTTT. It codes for CASSIDGIRTDTQYF.

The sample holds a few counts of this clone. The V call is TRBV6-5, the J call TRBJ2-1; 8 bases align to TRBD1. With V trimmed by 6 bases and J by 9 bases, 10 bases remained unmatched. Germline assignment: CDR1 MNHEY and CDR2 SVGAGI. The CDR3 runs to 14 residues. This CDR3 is CASSGQGLEGEQFF. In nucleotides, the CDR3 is TGTGCCAGCAGCGGACAGGGCTTGGAGGGTGAGCAGTTCTTC.

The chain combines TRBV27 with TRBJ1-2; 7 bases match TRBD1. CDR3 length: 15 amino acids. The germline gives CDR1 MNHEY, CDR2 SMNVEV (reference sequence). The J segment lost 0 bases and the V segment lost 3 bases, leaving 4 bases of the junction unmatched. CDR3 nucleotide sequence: TGTGCCAGCAGTTTTTGGCAGGGGGCTAACTATGGCTACACCTTC. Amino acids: CASSFWQGANYGYTF.

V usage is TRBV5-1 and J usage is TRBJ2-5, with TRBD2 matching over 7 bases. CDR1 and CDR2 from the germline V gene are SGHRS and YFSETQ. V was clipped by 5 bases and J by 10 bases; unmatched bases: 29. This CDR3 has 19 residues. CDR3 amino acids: CASSSAGGNPRDPGFYQYF. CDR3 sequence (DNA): TGCGCCAGCAGTTCCGCCGGGGGGAACCCAAGAGACCCAGGCTTTTACCAGTACTTC.

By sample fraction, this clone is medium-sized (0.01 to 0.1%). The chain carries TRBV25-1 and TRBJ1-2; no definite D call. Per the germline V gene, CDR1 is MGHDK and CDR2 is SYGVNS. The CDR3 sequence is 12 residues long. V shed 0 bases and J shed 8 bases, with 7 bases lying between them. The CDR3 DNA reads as TGTGCCAGCAGTGAATATACGATAGGCTACACCTTC. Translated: CASSEYTIGYTF.

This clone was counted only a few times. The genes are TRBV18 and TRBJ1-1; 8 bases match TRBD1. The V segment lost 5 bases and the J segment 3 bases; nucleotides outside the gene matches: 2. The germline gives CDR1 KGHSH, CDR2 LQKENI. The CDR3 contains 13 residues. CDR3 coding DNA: TGTGCCAGCTCAGAGACAGGGGACACTGAAGCTTTCTTT. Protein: CASSETGDTEAFF.

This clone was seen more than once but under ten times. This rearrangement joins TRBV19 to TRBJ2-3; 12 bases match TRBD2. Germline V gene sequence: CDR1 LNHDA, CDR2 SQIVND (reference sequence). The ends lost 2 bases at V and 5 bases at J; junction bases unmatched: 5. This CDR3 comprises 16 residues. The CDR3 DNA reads TGTGCCAGTAGTATACTAGCGGGGGGGCAGGGAGATACGCAGTATTTT. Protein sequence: CASSILAGGQGDTQYF.

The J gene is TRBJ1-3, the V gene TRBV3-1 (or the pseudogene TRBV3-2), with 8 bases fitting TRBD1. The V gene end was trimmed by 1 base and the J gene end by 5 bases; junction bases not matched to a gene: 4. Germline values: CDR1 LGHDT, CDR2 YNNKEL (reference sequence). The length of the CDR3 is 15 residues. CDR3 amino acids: CASSQGTGPRNTIYF. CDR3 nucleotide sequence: TGTGCCAGCAGCCAAGGGACAGGGCCGCGAAACACCATATATTTT.

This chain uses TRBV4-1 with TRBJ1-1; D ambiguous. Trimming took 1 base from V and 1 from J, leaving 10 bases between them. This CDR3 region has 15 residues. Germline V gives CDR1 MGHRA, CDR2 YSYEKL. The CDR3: CASSQGGFRNTEAFF. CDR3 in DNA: TGCGCCAGCAGCCAAGGAGGGTTCCGGAACACTGAAGCTTTCTTT.

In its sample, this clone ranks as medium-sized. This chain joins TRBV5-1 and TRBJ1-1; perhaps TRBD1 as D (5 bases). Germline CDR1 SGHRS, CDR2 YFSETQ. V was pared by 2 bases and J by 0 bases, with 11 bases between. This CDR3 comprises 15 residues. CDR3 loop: CASSFRGSVNTEAFF. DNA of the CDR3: TGCGCCAGCAGCTTTAGGGGCAGTGTGAACACTGAAGCTTTCTTT.

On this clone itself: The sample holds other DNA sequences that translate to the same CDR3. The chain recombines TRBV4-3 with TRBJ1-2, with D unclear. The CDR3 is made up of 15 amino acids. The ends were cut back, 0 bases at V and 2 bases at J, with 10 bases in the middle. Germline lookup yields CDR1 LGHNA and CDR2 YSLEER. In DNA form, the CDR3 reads TGCGCCAGCAGCCAAGATCGTACAGCCAACTATGGCTACACCTTC. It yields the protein CASSQDRTANYGYTF.